A selection of T cell receptor beta chains follows, all from one sample in a study of beta chain features in type 1 diabetes. Profiling relied on immunoSEQ multiplex PCR, and the TCRdb table lists in-frame clones only, not all of them. Found here are 120,000 to 150,000 clones, under 60% of them singletons; the top ten hold 0.35% to 0.5%. The sequencing input was Tregs from blood. The source is a man aged 18 to 30 in good health. Each CDR3 is given with its conserved first and last residue. The D gene is left open where the match is weak.

V	length	J	D	CDR3
TRBV28	14	TRBJ1-1	NA	CASSWQGRNTEAFF
TRBV15	18	TRBJ1-5	NA	CATSGLTENYDWYQPQHF
TRBV7-2	15	TRBJ2-3	NA	CASSLSGTSTDTQYF
TRBV19	13	TRBJ2-5	NA	CASNDRQRETQYF
TRBV18	12	TRBJ1-1	NA	CASSRGDTEAFF
TRBV19	15	TRBJ1-5	TRBD1	CASRTGGGSNQPQHF
TRBV4-2	17	TRBJ1-3	TRBD1	CASSQGTTGASGNTIYF
TRBV28	13	TRBJ1-5	NA	CASSRVANQPQHF
TRBV18	13	TRBJ2-3	TRBD1	CASSPGQADTQYF
TRBV7-9	15	TRBJ2-6	TRBD1	CASSLTGAGANVLTF
TRBV19	15	TRBJ2-3	TRBD2	CASRGLAILTDTQYF
TRBV6-6	15	TRBJ1-5	NA	CASSYSKFPGQPQHF
TRBV4-2	13	TRBJ1-4	NA	CASSLAGSEKLFF
TRBV7-9	14	TRBJ2-7	TRBD1	CASSERDRGYEQYF
TRBV7-2	15	TRBJ1-1	NA	CASSAQQGLNTEAFF